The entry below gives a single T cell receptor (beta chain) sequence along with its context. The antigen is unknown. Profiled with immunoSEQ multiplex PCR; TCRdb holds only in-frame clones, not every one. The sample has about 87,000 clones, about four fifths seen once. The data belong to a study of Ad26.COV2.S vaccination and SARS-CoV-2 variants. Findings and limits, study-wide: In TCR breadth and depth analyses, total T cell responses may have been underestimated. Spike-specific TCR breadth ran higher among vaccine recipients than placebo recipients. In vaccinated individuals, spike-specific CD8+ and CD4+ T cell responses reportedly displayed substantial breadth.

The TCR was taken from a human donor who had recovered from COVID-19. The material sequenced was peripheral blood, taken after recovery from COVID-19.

CDR3 amino acids: CASSLAPAEEAFF. The CDR3 bases are TGTGCCAGCAGCTTAGCACCCGCGGAGGAAGCTTTCTTT. The chain links TRBV7-9 to TRBJ1-1; D unclear. The CDR3 runs to 13 residues. Between the trimmed V and J ends, which lost 0 bases and 8 bases, there was a span of 10 bases. CDR1 and CDR2 from the germline V gene are SEHNR and FQNEAQ (reference sequence).